This T cell receptor beta chain was recovered during a study of identical twins (dated by TCRdb to the mid-2010s). The study in broad terms: The study deep-sequenced TCR alpha and beta repertoires from monozygotic twins, unrelated adults of various ages and cord blood to test whether fetal clonotypes persist. Replicate twin experiments were performed at different times using different library preparation protocols to rule out contamination. On the study overall, not on this receptor specifically: Invariant T cells such as MAIT and iNKT could partly confound zero-insertion analyses, although diverse VJ usage argued against such confounding for most clonotypes. Recombination models systematically underestimated out-of-frame TCR alpha sharing in monozygotic twins but agreed with sharing between unrelated individuals. Compared with coincidental sharing between unrelated individuals, out-of-frame TCR alpha sequences shared between twins had an excess of sequences with low generation probability. Fewer insertions were carried by abundant cord blood beta clonotypes, a similar but weaker trend appeared in young adult naive repertoires, and no such trend appeared in memory repertoires. Because the same donors could not be followed over many years, the conclusions depended on cross-sectional statistical analysis. In beta out-of-frame sequences, excess twin sharing was weaker, because having fewer shared sequences lowered the signal-to-noise ratio.

Library preparation used 5' RACE. Sequencing instrument: Illumina HiSeq 2000. A universal primer binding site was added through template switching, and the final cDNA carried a unique molecular identifier so that TCR cDNA molecules could be counted accurately. Specific primers in the conserved constant-segment region were used to synthesize first-strand cDNA for TCR alpha and beta chains. Each cDNA library was double barcoded, with a SMART-Mk sample barcode plus Illumina barcodes, to control for contamination. TruSeq adapter sequences, together with Illumina sample barcodes, were added in two successive PCR steps. Sequencing of the TCR alpha and beta cDNA libraries was done on the Illumina HiSeq platform using custom primers. The paper's data handling went like this. Unique molecular identifiers were extracted from raw reads with MiGEC, and CDR3 positions were determined with MiXCR. For each individual, recombination models were inferred using an EM algorithm with the repgenHMM and IGoR tools. The analysis of shared clonotypes was done with the tcR package in R, with sharing normalized by the product of cloneset sizes. To study raw recombination without the effects of thymic and clonal selection, out-of-frame nonproductive sequences were analyzed. Through fastp at Q25 and MiXCR, TCRdb rebuilt clones from the public reads, retaining in-frame beta chains. For every CDR3 protein sequence, its rows merge into one entry that carries the most common genes and DNA. None of the V and J calls come from the authors' own analysis; TCRdb made them. The sample yields around 340,000 distinct CDR3 sequences; 12% were counted once. Jointly, the top ten make up more than 6% of the sample.

All donors were healthy Caucasians. The twin cohort comprised three pairs of female monozygotic twins, all aged roughly 18 to 29 years. CD4+ and CD8+ T cell populations were isolated with positive isolation kits from Invitrogen. As to this clonotype: The antigen it binds to is not known. No base quality information exists; no much larger clone differs at one position.

These same records also appear under a second study, on yellow fever vaccine responses in identical twins. The second study's paper adds: According to the authors, in identical twins the way T cells responded to vaccination appeared partly convergent and partly personalized. Focusing on identical twins, the study followed the T cell clones that responded to the vaccine, and did so with precision.

This receptor was obtained from a young woman in good health. The sequenced sample consisted of CD8+ T cells sorted from blood.

CDR3 sequence: CASEGGKAEAFF. The DNA sequence is as follows: TGTGCCAGCGAGGGGGGGAAAGCTGAAGCTTTCTTT. This chain joins TRBV6-6 to TRBJ1-1; the D gene is perhaps TRBD1, from 6 matching bases. V and J lose 8 bases and 6 bases, and a span of 13 bases separates them. In the germline V gene (reference sequence), CDR1 corresponds to MNHNY and CDR2 to SVGAGI. From the cysteine through the phenylalanine, the CDR3 covers 12 amino acids. Just CDR3 DNA is preserved here, 36 bases in frame from base 1.